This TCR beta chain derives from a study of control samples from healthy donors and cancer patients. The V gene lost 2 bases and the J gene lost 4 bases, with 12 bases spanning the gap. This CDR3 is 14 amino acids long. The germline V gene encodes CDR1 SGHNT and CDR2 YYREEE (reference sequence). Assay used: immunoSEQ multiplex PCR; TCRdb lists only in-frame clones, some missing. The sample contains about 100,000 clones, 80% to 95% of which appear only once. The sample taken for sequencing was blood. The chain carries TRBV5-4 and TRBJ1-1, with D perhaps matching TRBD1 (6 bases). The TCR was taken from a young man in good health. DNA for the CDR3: TGTGCCAGCAGCTTCGGACAGTTAGGCACTGAAGCTTTCTTT. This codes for CASSFGQLGTEAFF.